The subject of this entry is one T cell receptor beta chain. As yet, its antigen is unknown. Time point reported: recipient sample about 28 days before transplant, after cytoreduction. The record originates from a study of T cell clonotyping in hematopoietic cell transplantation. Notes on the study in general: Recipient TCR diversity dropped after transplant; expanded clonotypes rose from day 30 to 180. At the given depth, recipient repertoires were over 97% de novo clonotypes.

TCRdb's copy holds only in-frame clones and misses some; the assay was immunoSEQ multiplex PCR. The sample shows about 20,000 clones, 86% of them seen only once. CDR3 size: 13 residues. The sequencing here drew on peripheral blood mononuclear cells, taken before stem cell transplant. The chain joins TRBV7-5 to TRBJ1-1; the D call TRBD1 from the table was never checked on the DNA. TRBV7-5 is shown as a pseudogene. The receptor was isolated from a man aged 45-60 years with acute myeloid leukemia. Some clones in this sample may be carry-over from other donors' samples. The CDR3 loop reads CARSLGATAEAFF. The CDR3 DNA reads TGTGCCAGAAGCTTAGGGGCAACAGCTGAAGCTTTCTTT.